The entry that follows covers one T cell receptor beta chain sequence. Its antigen is currently unknown. This record comes from a study of CD8+ T cells in alopecia areata. Germline V lookup: CDR1 LGHNA, CDR2 YSLEER. Trimming cost V 2 bases and J 1 base; bases outside gene matches: 5. This CDR3 region has 18 residues. Sorting of CD4+ and CD8+ T cells was performed on PBMCs. It was cDNA, reverse transcribed from extracted RNA, that served as the sequencing template. Libraries were prepared by immunoSEQ multiplex PCR; TCRdb keeps only in-frame clonotypes and omits some of them. The sample records fewer than 90,000 clones, roughly 51% being singletons. General study points: The study also sequences resident alphabeta T cells of normal skin in scalp samples. The study found higher clonality in lesional than normal scalp, especially in alopecia totalis/universalis.

What was sequenced was NKG2D-high CD8+ T cells sorted from blood. This chain joins TRBV4-3 and TRBJ2-2; TRBD2 aligns across 12 bases. This TCR derives from a human donor with alopecia areata. In DNA form, the CDR3 reads TGCGCCAGCAGCCAAACCGGGACTAGCGGGTGGAACACCGGGGAGCTGTTTTTT. It translates to CASSQTGTSGWNTGELFF.